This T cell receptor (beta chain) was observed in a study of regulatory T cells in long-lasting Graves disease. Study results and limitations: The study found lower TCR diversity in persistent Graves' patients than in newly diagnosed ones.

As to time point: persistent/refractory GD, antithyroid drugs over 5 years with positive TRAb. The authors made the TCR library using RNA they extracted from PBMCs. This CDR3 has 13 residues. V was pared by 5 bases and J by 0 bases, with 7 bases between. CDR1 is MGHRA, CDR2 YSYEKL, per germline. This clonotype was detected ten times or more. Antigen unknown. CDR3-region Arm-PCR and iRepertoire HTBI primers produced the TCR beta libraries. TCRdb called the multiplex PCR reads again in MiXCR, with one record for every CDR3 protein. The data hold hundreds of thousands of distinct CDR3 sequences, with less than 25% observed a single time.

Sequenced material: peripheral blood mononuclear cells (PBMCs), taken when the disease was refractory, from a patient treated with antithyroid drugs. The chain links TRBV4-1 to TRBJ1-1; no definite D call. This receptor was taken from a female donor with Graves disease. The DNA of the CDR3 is TGCGCCAGCAGCGGTGGGGTGAACACTGAAGCTTTCTTT. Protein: CASSGGVNTEAFF.